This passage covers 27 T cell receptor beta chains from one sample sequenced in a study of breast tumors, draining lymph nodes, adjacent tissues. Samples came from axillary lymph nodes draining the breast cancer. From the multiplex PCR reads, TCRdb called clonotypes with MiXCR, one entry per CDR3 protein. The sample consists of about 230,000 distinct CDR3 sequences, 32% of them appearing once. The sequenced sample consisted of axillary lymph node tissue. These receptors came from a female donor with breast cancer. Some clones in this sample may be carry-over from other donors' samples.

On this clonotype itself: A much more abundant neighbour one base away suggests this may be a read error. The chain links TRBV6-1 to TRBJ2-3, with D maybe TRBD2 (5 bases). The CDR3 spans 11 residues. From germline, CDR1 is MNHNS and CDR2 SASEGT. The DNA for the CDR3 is TGTGCCAGCACTCCGAGGGATACGCGGTATTTT. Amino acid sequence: CASTPRDTRYF.

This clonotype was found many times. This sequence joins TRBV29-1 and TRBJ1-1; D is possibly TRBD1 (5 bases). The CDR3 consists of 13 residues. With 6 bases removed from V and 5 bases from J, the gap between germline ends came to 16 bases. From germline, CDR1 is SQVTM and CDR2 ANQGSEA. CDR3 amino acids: CSVRRGLGTEAFF. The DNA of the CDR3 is TGCAGCGTCAGACGGGGCCTCGGAACTGAAGCTTTCTTT.

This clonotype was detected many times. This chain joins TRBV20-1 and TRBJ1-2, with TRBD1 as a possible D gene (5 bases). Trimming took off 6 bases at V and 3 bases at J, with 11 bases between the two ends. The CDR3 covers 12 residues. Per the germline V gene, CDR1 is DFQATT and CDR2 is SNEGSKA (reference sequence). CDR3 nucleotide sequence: TGCAGTGCAACCGACAGTTACTATGGCTACACCTTC. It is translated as CSATDSYYGYTF.

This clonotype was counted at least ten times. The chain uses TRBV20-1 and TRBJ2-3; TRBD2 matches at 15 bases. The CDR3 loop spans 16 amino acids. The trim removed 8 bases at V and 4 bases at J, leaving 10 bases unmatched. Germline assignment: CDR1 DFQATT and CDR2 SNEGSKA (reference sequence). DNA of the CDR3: TGCAGTAACATCGGACTAGCGGGAGGGCGGGCAGATACGCAGTATTTT. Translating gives CSNIGLAGGRADTQYF.

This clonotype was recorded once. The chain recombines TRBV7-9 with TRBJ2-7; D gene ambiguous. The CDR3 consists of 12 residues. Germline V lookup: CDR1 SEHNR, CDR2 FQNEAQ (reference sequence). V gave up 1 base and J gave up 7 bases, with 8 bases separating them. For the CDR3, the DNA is TGTGCCAGCAGCTTAGACGTTGGTGAGCAGTACGTC. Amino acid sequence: CASSLDVGEQYV.

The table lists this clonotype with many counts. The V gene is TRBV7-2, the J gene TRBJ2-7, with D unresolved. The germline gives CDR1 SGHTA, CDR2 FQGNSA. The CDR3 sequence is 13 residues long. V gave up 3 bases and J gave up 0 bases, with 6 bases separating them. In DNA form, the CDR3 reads TGTGCCAGCAGCTTTTCCAGCTCCTACGAGCAGTACTTC. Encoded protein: CASSFSSSYEQYF.

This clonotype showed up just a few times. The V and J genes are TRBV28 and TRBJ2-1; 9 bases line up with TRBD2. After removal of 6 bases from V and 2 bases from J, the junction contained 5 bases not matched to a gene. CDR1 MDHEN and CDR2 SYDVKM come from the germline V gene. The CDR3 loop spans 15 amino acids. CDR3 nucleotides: TGTGCCAGCAGGATAGCGGGAGACACCTACAATGAGCAGTTCTTC. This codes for CASRIAGDTYNEQFF. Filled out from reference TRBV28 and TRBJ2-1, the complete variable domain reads DVKVTQSSRYLVKRTGEKVFLECVQDMDHENMFWYRQDPGLGLRLIYFSYDVKMKEKGDIPEGYSVSREKKERFSLILESASTNQTSMYLCASRIAGDTYNEQFFGPGTRLTVL.

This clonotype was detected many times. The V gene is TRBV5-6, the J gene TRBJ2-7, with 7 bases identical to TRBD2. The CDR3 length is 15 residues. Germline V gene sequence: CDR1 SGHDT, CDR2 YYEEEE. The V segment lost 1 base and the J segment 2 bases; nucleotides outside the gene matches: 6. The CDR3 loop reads CASSLLASGTYEQYF. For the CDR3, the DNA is TGTGCCAGCAGCTTGTTGGCTAGCGGAACCTACGAGCAGTACTTC.

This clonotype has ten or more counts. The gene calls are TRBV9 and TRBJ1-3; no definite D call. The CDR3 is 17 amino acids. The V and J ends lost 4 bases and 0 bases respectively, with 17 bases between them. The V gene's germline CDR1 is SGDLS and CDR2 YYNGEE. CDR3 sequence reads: CASSNSYLQSSGNTIYF. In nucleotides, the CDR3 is TGTGCCAGCAGCAATAGTTATCTACAGAGCTCTGGAAACACCATATATTTT. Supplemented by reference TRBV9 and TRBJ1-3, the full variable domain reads DSGVTQTPKHLITATGQRVTLRCSPRSGDLSVYWYQQSLDQGLQFLIQYYNGEERAKGNILERFSAQQFPDLHSELNLSSLELGDSALYFCASSNSYLQSSGNTIYFGEGSWLTVV.

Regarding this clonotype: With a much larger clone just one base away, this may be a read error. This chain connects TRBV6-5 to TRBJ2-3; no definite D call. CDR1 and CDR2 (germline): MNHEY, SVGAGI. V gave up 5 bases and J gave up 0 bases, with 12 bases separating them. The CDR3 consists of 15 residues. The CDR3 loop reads CASSHARSSTDTQYF. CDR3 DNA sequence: TGTGCCAGCAGTCACGCGAGAAGTAGCACAGATACGCAGTATTTT.

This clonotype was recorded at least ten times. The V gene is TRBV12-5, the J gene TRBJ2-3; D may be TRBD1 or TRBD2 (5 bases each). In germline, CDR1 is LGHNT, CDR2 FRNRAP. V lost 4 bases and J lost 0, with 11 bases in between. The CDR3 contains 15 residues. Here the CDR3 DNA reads TGTGCTAGTGGTTCGCTGGGACCAAGCACAGATACGCAGTATTTT. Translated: CASGSLGPSTDTQYF.

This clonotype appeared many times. In nucleotides, the CDR3 is TGTGCCTGGAGTCCCCCTAGCGGGAGGAACACCGGGGAGCTGTTTTTT. Its protein is CAWSPPSGRNTGELFF. The chain carries TRBV30 and TRBJ2-2; 10 bases align to TRBD2. V lost 2 bases to trimming and J lost 1 base; unmatched junction nucleotides: 4. There are 16 residues in the CDR3. Germline V gene lookup returns CDR1 GTSNPN and CDR2 SVGIG (reference sequence).

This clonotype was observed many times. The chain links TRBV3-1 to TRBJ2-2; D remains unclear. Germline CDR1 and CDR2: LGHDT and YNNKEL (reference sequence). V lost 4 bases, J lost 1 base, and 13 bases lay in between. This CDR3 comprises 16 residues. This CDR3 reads CASSPPSLRNTGELFF. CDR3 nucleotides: TGTGCCAGCAGCCCACCGAGTCTTAGGAACACCGGGGAGCTGTTTTTT.

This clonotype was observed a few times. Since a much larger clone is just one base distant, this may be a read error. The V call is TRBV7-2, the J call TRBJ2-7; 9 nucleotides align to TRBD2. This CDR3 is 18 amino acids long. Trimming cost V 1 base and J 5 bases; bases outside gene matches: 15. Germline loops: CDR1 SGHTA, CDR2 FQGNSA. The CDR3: CASSLGWGVAGELHEQYF. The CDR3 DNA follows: TGTGCCAGCAGCTTAGGGTGGGGAGTAGCGGGAGAGTTACACGAGCAGTACTTC.

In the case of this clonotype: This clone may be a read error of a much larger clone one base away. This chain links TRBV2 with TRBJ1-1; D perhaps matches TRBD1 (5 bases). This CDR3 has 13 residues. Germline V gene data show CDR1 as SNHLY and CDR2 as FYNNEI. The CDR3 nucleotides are TGTGTCAGCAGTGACAGAATGAACACTGAAGCTTTCTTT. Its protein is CVSSDRMNTEAFF.

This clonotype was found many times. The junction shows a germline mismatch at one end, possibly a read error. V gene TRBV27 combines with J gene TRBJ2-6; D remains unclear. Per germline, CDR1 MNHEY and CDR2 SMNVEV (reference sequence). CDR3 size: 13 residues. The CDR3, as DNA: TGTGCCAGCAAAAAATCTGGGGTCAACGTCCTGACTTTC. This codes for CASKKSGVNVLTF.

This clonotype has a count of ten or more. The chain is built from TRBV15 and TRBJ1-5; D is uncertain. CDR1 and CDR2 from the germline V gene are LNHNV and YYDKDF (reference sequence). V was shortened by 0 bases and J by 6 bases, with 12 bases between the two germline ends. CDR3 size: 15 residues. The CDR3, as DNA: TGTGCCACCAGCAGAGATCTCCAGTTTGGTCAGCCCCAGCATTTT. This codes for CATSRDLQFGQPQHF. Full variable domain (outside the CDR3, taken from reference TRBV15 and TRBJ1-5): DAMVIQNPRYQVTQFGKPVTLSCSQTLNHNVMYWYQQKSSQAPKLLFHYYDKDFNNEADTPDNFQSRRPNTSFCFLDIRSPGLGDTAMYLCATSRDLQFGQPQHFGDGTRLSIL.

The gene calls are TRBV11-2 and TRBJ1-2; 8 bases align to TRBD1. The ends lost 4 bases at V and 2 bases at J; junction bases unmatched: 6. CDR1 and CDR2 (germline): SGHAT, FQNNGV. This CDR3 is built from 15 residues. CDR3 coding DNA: TGTGCCAGCAGCTCCGGACAGGGATCAAACTATGGCTACACCTTC. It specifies CASSSGQGSNYGYTF.

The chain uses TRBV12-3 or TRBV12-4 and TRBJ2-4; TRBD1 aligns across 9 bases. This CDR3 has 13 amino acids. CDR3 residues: CGGKDRGYSIQYF. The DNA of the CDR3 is TGTGGCGGCAAGGACAGGGGTTATAGCATTCAGTACTTC.

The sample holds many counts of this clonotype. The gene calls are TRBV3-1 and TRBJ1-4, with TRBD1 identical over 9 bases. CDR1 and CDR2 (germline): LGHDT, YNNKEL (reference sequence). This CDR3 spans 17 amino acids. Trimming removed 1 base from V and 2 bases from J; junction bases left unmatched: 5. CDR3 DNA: TGTGCCAGCAGCCAAGTGAGACAGGGGGTGACTAATGAAAAACTGTTTTTT. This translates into CASSQVRQGVTNEKLFF.

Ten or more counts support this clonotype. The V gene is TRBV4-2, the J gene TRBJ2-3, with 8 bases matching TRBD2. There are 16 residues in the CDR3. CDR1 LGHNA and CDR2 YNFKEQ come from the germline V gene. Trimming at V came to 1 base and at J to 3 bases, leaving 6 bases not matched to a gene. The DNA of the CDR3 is TGTGCCAGCAGCCAAGGCTCTGGGACTAGGACAGATACGCAGTATTTT. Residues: CASSQGSGTRTDTQYF.

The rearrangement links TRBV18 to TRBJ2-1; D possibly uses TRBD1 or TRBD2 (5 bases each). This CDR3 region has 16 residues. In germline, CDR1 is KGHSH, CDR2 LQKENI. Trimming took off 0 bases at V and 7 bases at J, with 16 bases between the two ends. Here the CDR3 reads CASSPPERGLRNEQFF. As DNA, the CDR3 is TGTGCCAGCTCACCACCCGAACGGGGCCTAAGAAATGAGCAGTTCTTC.

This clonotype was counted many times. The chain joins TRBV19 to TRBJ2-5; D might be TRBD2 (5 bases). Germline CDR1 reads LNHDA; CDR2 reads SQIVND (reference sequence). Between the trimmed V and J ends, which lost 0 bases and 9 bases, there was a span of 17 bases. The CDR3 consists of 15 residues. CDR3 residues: CASSIDSRGLKAQYF. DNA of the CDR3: TGTGCCAGTAGTATAGATAGCAGAGGGTTGAAGGCCCAGTACTTC.

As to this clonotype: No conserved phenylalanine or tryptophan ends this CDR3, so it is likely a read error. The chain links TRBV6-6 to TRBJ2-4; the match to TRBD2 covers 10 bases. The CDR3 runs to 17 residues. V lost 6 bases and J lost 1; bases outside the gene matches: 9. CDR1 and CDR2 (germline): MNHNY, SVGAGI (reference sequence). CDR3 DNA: TGTGCCAGCAGGCCCACTCTTAGCGGGAGGGCCAAAAACATTCAGTACCTC. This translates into CASRPTLSGRAKNIQYL.

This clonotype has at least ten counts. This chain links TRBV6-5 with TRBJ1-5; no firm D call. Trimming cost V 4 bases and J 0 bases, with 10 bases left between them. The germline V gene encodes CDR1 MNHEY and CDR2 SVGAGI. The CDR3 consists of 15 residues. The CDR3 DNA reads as TGTGCCAGCAGTTCGGCCGCGATTAGCAATCAGCCCCAGCATTTT. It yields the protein CASSSAAISNQPQHF.

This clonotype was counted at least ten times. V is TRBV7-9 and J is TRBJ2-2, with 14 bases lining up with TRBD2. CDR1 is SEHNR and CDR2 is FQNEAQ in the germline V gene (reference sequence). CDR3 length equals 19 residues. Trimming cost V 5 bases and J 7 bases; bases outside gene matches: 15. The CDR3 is CASSPQGRGTSGRVGELFF. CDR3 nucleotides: TGTGCCAGCAGCCCTCAAGGTCGGGGGACTAGCGGGAGAGTCGGGGAGCTGTTTTTT. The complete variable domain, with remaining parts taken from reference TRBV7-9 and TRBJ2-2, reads DTGVSQNPRHKITKRGQNVTFRCDPISEHNRLYWYRQTLGQGPEFLTYFQNEAQLEKSRLLSDRFSAERPKGSFSTLEIQRTEQGDSAMYLCASSPQGRGTSGRVGELFFGEGSRLTVL.

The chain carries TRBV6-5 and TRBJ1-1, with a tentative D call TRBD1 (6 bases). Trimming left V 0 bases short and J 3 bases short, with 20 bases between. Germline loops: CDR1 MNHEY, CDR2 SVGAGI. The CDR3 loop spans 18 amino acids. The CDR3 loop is CASSYSLGGYGSDTEAFF. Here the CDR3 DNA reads TGTGCCAGCAGTTACTCCCTGGGGGGCTATGGGAGTGACACTGAAGCTTTCTTT.